This T cell receptor beta chain is drawn from a study of blood T cell repertoires in COVID-19. Study-wide context: COVID-19 samples collected from the United States, Italy and Spain covered acute and convalescent phases.

The CDR3 is made up of 12 amino acids. The germline V gene has CDR1 GTSNPN and CDR2 SVGIG (reference sequence). Trimming pared 4 bases from V and 6 bases from J, leaving 12 bases between. Two negative PCRs, clearance, or symptom resolution had been documented for recovered Cohort 3 donors. Sequencing used immunoSEQ multiplex PCR; TCRdb keeps in-frame clones, though not all of them. This sample has 150,000 to 200,000 clones, with about 86% found just once. The sample comprised PBMCs or T cells enriched from blood (not recorded which). This rearrangement joins TRBV30 to TRBJ1-2; D unresolved. The clonotype originates from a man in his forties who had recovered from COVID-19. This chain's CDR3 is CAWTRGVHGYTF. CDR3 DNA: TGTGCCTGGACGCGGGGAGTACATGGCTACACCTTC.